Included here is one TCR beta chain sequence, with context. The data originate from a study of blood T cell repertoires in COVID-19. Assay: immunoSEQ multiplex PCR; the TCRdb copy retains only in-frame clones and omits some. The table has about 300,000 clones, over 85% seen once; the top ten hold less than 3.5%. The CDR3 sequence is 18 residues long. V was clipped by 4 bases and J by 1 base; unmatched bases: 8. Germline values: CDR1 MNHNS, CDR2 SASEGT. This receptor was taken from a woman aged 45-59 years who had been exposed to COVID-19. The material sequenced was PBMCs or T cells enriched from blood (not recorded which). This chain connects TRBV6-1 to TRBJ2-6, with 9 bases that match TRBD1. For the CDR3, the DNA is TGTGCCAGCAGTGTCCACACAGGGGGCGCGTCTGGGGCCAACGTCCTGACTTTC. Its protein product is CASSVHTGGASGANVLTF.